These 24 T cell receptor beta chains were sequenced from one sample in a study of cytomegalovirus exposure and HLA in healthy donors. The PCR ran on 60 Vbeta and 13 Jbeta primers. Some clones are missing from TCRdb's copy, which holds only in-frame ones; the method was immunoSEQ multiplex PCR. In the table there are some 99,000 clones, 81% of which are singletons. Source material: PBMCs. These receptors were taken from a woman aged 25 to 39 in good health and CMV-seronegative.

With regard to this clone: In the same sample, other DNA sequences code for this CDR3. The chain uses TRBV28 and TRBJ1-5; 8 nucleotides line up with TRBD1. CDR3 size: 16 residues. Germline V gives CDR1 MDHEN, CDR2 SYDVKM. Trimming removed 6 bases from V and 1 base from J; junction bases left unmatched: 8. CDR3 DNA sequence: TGTGCCAGCAGACCGGACAGGGATGTAAGCAATCAGCCCCAGCATTTT. Its translation: CASRPDRDVSNQPQHF.

The chain joins TRBV30 to TRBJ1-1; no clear D gene. Trimming removed 2 bases from V and 0 bases from J, with 7 bases in between. CDR3 length: 13 amino acids. CDR1 and CDR2 from the germline V gene are GTSNPN and SVGIG (reference sequence). In nucleotides, the CDR3 is TGTGCCTGGAGTATCTATCTGAACACTGAAGCTTTCTTT. This translates into CAWSIYLNTEAFF.

The chain recombines TRBV5-3 with TRBJ2-7, with TRBD1 as a possible D gene (6 bases). TRBV5-3 is reported as an ORF; its role is uncertain. V lost 3 bases and J 0 bases, leaving 16 bases between the germline ends. This CDR3 comprises 16 residues. The CDR3 here is CARSWERQGFSYEQYF. The DNA for the CDR3 is TGTGCCAGAAGCTGGGAACGCCAGGGGTTCTCCTACGAGCAGTACTTC.

The CDR3 region has the DNA TGCAGCGTTGAAGCACAGTCCTCCTACGAGCAGTACTTC. This gives the protein CSVEAQSSYEQYF. The V call is TRBV29-1, the J call TRBJ2-7; D is uncertain. V lost 1 base to trimming and J lost 0 bases, with 7 bases between them. The CDR3 sequence is 13 residues long. Germline V gene lookup returns CDR1 SQVTM and CDR2 ANQGSEA.

CDR3 nucleotides: TGTGCCAGCAGCTTAGTGGTAGGAGTCAACGAGCAGTACTTC. Protein sequence: CASSLVVGVNEQYF. The chain couples TRBV7-2 to TRBJ2-7; D ambiguous. The CDR3 spans 14 residues. Per the germline V gene, CDR1 is SGHTA and CDR2 is FQGNSA. V lost 1 base and J lost 5, with 12 bases in between.

The J gene is TRBJ2-2, the V gene TRBV28, with D unresolved. The germline V gene encodes CDR1 MDHEN and CDR2 SYDVKM. V gave up 6 bases and J gave up 1 base, with 6 bases separating them. The CDR3 covers 13 residues. The CDR3 reads CASRGLNTGELFF. The DNA for the CDR3 is TGTGCCAGCAGGGGCTTGAACACCGGGGAGCTGTTTTTT.

This sequence joins TRBV5-4 and TRBJ1-1; no clear D. The length of the CDR3 is 16 residues. Germline values: CDR1 SGHNT, CDR2 YYREEE (reference sequence). V lost 4 bases, J lost 5 bases, and 21 bases lay in between. As DNA, the CDR3 is TGTGCCAGCAGCCGAAATCCGGGTTCCACACTTACTGAAGCTTTCTTT. Translated: CASSRNPGSTLTEAFF.

The genes are TRBV2 and TRBJ1-1; no definite D call. V lost 4 bases and J 3 bases, leaving 9 bases between the germline ends. The CDR3 is 13 amino acids. Germline-derived CDR1 and CDR2 are SNHLY and FYNNEI. CDR3 nucleotide sequence: TGTGCCAGCAGTGTTTCTCGGGACACTGAAGCTTTCTTT. Its translation is CASSVSRDTEAFF.

This chain joins TRBV5-4 and TRBJ1-1, with 7 positions matching TRBD1. The trim removed 2 bases at V and 7 bases at J, leaving 8 bases unmatched. The length of the CDR3 is 14 residues. Germline V lookup: CDR1 SGHNT, CDR2 YYREEE (reference sequence). The CDR3 DNA is TGTGCCAGCAGCTTAGGGGGCGGGCCCCGTGAAGCTTTCTTT. This codes for CASSLGGGPREAFF.

V is TRBV7-3 and J is TRBJ1-1, with unresolved D. The CDR3 runs 13 residues. V was cut by 5 bases and J by 4 bases, with 11 bases left in between. Per germline, CDR1 SGHTA and CDR2 FQGTGA. CDR3 amino acids: CASSRREATEAFF. CDR3 sequence (DNA): TGTGCCAGCAGCCGTCGGGAGGCCACTGAAGCTTTCTTT.

This chain uses TRBV30 with TRBJ2-7; D gene uncertain. Per the germline V gene, CDR1 is GTSNPN and CDR2 is SVGIG (reference sequence). The CDR3 runs to 14 residues. Between the trimmed V and J ends, which lost 5 bases and 1 base, there was a span of 15 bases. The CDR3 DNA reads TGTGCCTGGCATTCTGGTAGTGGTTCCTACGAGCAGTACTTC. Translating gives CAWHSGSGSYEQYF.

The J gene is TRBJ2-3, the V gene TRBV5-1; 8 bases agree with TRBD2. The CDR3 consists of 16 residues. Germline loops: CDR1 SGHRS, CDR2 YFSETQ. V shed 4 bases and J 1 base; nucleotides not matched to a gene: 8. CDR3 loop: CASSPKATSGTDTQYF. The CDR3 region has the DNA TGCGCCAGCAGCCCGAAGGCGACTAGCGGCACAGATACGCAGTATTTT.

The rearrangement links TRBV4-1 to TRBJ1-3; 7 nucleotides agree with TRBD1. The CDR3 runs to 15 residues. CDR1 is MGHRA, CDR2 YSYEKL, per germline. The V and J ends lost 4 bases and 2 bases, in that order; junction bases with no gene match: 5. The CDR3 coding sequence is TGCGCCAGCAGCCCGTTACAGGGGACTGGAAACACCATATATTTT. It codes for CASSPLQGTGNTIYF.

In this sample, this clone turned up once. J is TRBJ2-7 and V is TRBV5-4; 7 bases fit TRBD2. The ends lost 3 bases at V and 0 bases at J; junction bases unmatched: 9. The CDR3 is 16 residues long. Germline V CDR1 and CDR2: SGHNT, YYREEE (reference sequence). DNA for the CDR3: TGTGCCAGCAGCTCCGGGACTACAAGGAGCTCCTACGAGCAGTACTTC. Translation: CASSSGTTRSSYEQYF.

This clone has only one observation. The V gene is TRBV28, the J gene TRBJ1-5; TRBD1 matches 7 bases. This CDR3 has 16 residues. CDR1 MDHEN and CDR2 SYDVKM come from the germline V gene. With 6 bases clipped from V and 3 bases from J, the junction kept 11 bases outside the gene matches. CDR3 sequence (DNA): TGTGCCAGCAGCCTACGACAGGGAGGTAACAATCAGCCCCAGCATTTT. It codes for CASSLRQGGNNQPQHF.

Only one count was recorded for this clone. The genes are TRBV5-4 and TRBJ2-5, with 7 bases aligning to TRBD2. The germline CDR1 and CDR2 sequences are SGHNT and YYREEE (reference sequence). CDR3 size: 16 residues. V lost 0 bases to trimming and J lost 0 bases; unmatched junction nucleotides: 5. This chain's CDR3 is CASSLDLAAYQETQYF. CDR3 in DNA: TGTGCCAGCAGCTTGGATCTAGCGGCGTACCAAGAGACCCAGTACTTC.

This clone showed up just once. The chain joins TRBV27 to TRBJ1-4, with D unresolved. The CDR3 extends over 13 amino acids. Germline CDR1 is MNHEY and CDR2 is SMNVEV (reference sequence). V was pared by 4 bases and J by 7 bases, with 10 bases between. The CDR3 bases are TGTGCCAGCAGTTCTATCTTTGGTGAAAAACTGTTTTTT. Protein product: CASSSIFGEKLFF.

The genes are TRBV5-6 and TRBJ1-1, with a possible D match to TRBD1 (5 bases). Germline assignment: CDR1 SGHDT and CDR2 YYEEEE. With 3 bases removed from V and 4 bases from J, the gap between germline ends came to 13 bases. The CDR3 runs to 14 residues. The CDR3 DNA is TGTGCCAGCAGCTCGAGATACAGGTTCACTGAAGCTTTCTTT. It encodes CASSSRYRFTEAFF.

This chain connects TRBV5-4 to TRBJ2-1; 7 nucleotides align to TRBD1. In germline, CDR1 is SGHNT, CDR2 YYREEE (reference sequence). Unmatched junction bases numbered 5, after V lost 3 bases and J lost 8 bases. There are 13 residues in the CDR3. The DNA of the CDR3 is TGTGCCAGCAGCTCAGCAACAGGGGATGAGCAGTTCTTC. Protein product: CASSSATGDEQFF.

The chain couples TRBV27 to TRBJ2-7, with 14 positions matching TRBD2. The germline gives CDR1 MNHEY, CDR2 SMNVEV (reference sequence). The CDR3 is made up of 19 amino acids. Trimming cost V 4 bases and J 1 base; bases outside gene matches: 12. The CDR3 region has the DNA TGTGCCAGCAGTTACGGGACTAGCGGGAGAGGGGGTAGGTCCTACGAGCAGTACTTC. Translating gives CASSYGTSGRGGRSYEQYF.

The rearrangement uses TRBV27 and TRBJ2-7, with 7 bases aligning to TRBD1. The J segment lost 5 bases and the V segment lost 2 bases, leaving 12 bases of the junction unmatched. The germline V gene has CDR1 MNHEY and CDR2 SMNVEV (reference sequence). The CDR3 consists of 16 residues. For the CDR3, the DNA is TGTGCCAGCAGTTTAAGGGGACAGCGAAAAAGCCACGAGCAGTACTTC. This encodes CASSLRGQRKSHEQYF.

The CDR3 DNA sequence: TGTGCCAGCAGTTTATTAGCCCCCTCTCTCGCGGGAAAGAGCTCCTACAATGAGCAGTTCTTC. It is translated as CASSLLAPSLAGKSSYNEQFF. The V gene is TRBV27, the J gene TRBJ2-1; tentative D call: TRBD2 (6 bases). The V end was cut by 1 base, the J end by 0 bases, with 25 bases between. This CDR3 region has 21 residues. Germline loops: CDR1 MNHEY, CDR2 SMNVEV (reference sequence).

The V and J genes are TRBV27 and TRBJ2-1, with D perhaps TRBD2 (6 bases). The CDR3 is made up of 17 amino acids. Trimming cost V 5 bases and J 9 bases, with 26 bases left between them. The germline gives CDR1 MNHEY, CDR2 SMNVEV (reference sequence). The CDR3 sequence: CASSPLTPLARGSEQFF. The CDR3 bases are TGTGCCAGCAGTCCACTGACCCCTCTAGCGAGGGGCAGTGAGCAGTTCTTC.

The genes are TRBV5-1 and TRBJ1-1; 11 bases are shared with TRBD1. Germline V gene lookup returns CDR1 SGHRS and CDR2 YFSETQ. V gave up 0 bases and J gave up 6 bases; unmatched junction bases: 1. The CDR3 runs to 14 residues. In DNA form, the CDR3 reads TGCGCCAGCAGCTTGGGGACAGGGGGCTCTGAAGCTTTCTTT. Protein sequence: CASSLGTGGSEAFF.